This T cell receptor (beta chain) was recovered during a study of blood T cell repertoires in COVID-19. At the level of the study: Acute-phase and convalescent COVID-19 samples originated in the United States, Italy and Spain. Sources were T cells, B-cell-depleted T cells, or PBMCs; the material itself was cDNA or gDNA.

Trimming cost V 3 bases and J 2 bases; bases outside gene matches: 7. CDR1 WSHSY and CDR2 SAAADI come from the germline V gene. The CDR3 is 17 amino acids. Original data processing: Reference gene primer amplification yielded estimated nucleated cell counts. The method was immunoSEQ multiplex PCR; TCRdb's version includes in-frame clones alone and lacks a portion of them. V, J and clone size are taken as reported in that table, and D and trimming were inferred from the DNA itself. The table shows about 130,000 clones, with around 87% occurring only once. Sequenced: peripheral blood. The clonotype was recovered from a woman in her sixties with acute or convalescent COVID-19. The chain links TRBV10-2 to TRBJ2-3; TRBD2 aligns across 11 bases. CDR3 nucleotides: TGCGCCAGCAGTGAAACCGGGACTAGCGGAAACACAGATACGCAGTATTTT. The encoded protein is CASSETGTSGNTDTQYF.